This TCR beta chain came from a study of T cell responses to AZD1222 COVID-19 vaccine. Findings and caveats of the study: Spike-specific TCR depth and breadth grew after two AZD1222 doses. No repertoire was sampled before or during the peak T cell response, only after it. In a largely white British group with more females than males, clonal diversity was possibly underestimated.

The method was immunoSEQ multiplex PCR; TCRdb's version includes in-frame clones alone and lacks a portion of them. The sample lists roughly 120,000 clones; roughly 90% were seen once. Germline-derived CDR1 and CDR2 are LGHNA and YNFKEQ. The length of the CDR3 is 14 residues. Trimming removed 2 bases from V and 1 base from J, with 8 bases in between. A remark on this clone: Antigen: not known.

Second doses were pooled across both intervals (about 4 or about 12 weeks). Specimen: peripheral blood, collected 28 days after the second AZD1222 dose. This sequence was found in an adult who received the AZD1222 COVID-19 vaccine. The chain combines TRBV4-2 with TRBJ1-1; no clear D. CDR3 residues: CASSQRTPNTEAFF. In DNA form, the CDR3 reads TGTGCCAGCAGCCAACGGACCCCGAACACTGAAGCTTTCTTT.